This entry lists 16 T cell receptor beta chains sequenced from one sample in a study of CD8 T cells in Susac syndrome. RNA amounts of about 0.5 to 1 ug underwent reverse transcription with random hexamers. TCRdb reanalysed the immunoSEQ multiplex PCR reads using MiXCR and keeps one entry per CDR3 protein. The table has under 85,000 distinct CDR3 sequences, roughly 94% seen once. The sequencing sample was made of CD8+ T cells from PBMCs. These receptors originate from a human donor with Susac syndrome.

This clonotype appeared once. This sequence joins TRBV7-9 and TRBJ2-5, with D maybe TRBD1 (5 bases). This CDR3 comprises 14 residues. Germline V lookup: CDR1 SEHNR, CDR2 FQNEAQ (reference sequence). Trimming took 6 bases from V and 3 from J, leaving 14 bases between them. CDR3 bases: TGTGCCAGCAGTACAGGAGCGCTGGAAGAGACCCAGTACTTC. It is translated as CASSTGALEETQYF. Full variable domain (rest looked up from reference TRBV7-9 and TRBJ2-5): DTGVSQNPRHKITKRGQNVTFRCDPISEHNRLYWYRQTLGQGPEFLTYFQNEAQLEKSRLLSDRFSAERPKGSFSTLEIQRTEQGDSAMYLCASSTGALEETQYFGPGTRLLVL.

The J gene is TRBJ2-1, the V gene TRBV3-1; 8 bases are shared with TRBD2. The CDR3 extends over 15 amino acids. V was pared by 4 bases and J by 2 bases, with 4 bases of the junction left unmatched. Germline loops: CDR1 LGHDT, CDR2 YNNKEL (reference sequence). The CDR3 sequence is CASSLRGGPYNEQFF. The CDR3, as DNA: TGTGCCAGCAGCCTTCGGGGGGGCCCCTACAATGAGCAGTTCTTC.

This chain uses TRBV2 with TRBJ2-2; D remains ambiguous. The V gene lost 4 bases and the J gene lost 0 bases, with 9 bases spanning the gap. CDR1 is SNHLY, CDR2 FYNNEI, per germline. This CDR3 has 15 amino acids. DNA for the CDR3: TGTGCCAGCAGTGTCGGACGGCCGAACACCGGGGAGCTGTTTTTT. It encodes CASSVGRPNTGELFF.

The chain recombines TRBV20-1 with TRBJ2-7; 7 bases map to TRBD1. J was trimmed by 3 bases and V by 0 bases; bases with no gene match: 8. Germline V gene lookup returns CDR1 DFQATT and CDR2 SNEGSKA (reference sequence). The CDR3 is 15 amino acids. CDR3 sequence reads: CSARDGDRAGYEQYF. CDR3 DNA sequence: TGCAGTGCTAGAGATGGTGACAGGGCCGGCTACGAGCAGTACTTC.

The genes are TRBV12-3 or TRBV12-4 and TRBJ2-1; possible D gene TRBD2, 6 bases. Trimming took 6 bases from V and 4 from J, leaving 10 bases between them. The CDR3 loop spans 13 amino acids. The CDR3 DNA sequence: TGTGCCAGCAGCCCCGGGGGTTACAATGAGCAGTTCTTC. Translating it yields CASSPGGYNEQFF.

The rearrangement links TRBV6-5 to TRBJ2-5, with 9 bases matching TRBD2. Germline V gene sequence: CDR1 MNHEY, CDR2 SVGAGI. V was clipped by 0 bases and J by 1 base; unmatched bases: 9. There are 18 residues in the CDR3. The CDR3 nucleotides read TGTGCCAGCAGTTACTCGAAGTGGGGCGGGAGGGCCCAAGAGACCCAGTACTTC. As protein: CASSYSKWGGRAQETQYF.

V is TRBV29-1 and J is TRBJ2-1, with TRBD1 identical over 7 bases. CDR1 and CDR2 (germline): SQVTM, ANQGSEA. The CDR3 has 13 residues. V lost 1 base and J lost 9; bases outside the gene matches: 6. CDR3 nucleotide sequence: TGCAGCGTTGAAGGGACAGGATTGGGTGAGCAGTTCTTC. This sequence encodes CSVEGTGLGEQFF.

CDR3 DNA: TGTGCCAGCAGTCCCCCAGTGAGCGGGGGGGCCAGAGATACGCAGTATTTT. Translating it yields CASSPPVSGGARDTQYF. J is TRBJ2-3 and V is TRBV12-3 or TRBV12-4; TRBD2 agrees at 10 bases. The CDR3 length is 17 residues. The V gene end was trimmed by 5 bases and the J gene end by 5 bases; junction bases not matched to a gene: 13.

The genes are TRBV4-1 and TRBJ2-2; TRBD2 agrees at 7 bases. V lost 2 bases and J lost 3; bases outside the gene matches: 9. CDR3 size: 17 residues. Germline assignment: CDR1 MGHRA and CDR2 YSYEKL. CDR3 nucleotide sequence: TGCGCCAGCAGCCAAAGGACAAGCGGGGCCTACACCGGGGAGCTGTTTTTT. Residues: CASSQRTSGAYTGELFF.

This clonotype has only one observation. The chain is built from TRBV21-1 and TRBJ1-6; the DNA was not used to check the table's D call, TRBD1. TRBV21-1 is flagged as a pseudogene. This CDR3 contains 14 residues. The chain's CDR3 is CASSKKGQHSPLHF. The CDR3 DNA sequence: TGTGCCAGCAGCAAAAAGGGGCAGCATTCACCCCTCCACTTT.

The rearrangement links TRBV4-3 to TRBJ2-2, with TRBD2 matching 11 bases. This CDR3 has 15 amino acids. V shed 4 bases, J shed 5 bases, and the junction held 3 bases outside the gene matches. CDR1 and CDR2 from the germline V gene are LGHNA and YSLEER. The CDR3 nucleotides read TGCGCCAGCAGCCCGCGGACTAGCGGGACCGGGGAGCTGTTTTTT. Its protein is CASSPRTSGTGELFF.

Here the CDR3 reads CASGYTGPEQFF. The CDR3 DNA is TGTGCCAGCGGCTATACGGGCCCTGAGCAGTTCTTC. The chain recombines TRBV27 with TRBJ2-1; D is undetermined. Germline V gene sequence: CDR1 MNHEY, CDR2 SMNVEV (reference sequence). The CDR3 loop spans 12 amino acids. V was pared by 8 bases and J by 9 bases, with 14 bases between.

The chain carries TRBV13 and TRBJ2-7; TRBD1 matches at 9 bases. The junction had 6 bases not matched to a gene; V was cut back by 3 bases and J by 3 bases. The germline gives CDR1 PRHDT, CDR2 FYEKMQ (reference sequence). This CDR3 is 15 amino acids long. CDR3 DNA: TGTGCCAGCAGCTTTGGGACAGGGATCGACTACGAGCAGTACTTC. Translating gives CASSFGTGIDYEQYF.

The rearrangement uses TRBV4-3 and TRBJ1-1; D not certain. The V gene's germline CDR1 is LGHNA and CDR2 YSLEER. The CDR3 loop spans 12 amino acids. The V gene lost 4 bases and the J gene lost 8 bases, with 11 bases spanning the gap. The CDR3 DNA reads TGCGCCAGCAGCCCTCCCTCGGGCGAAGCTTTCTTT. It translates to CASSPPSGEAFF.

The CDR3 nucleotides are TGTGCCACCAGCGGCCTGGACTACAATGAGCAGTTCTTC. It specifies CATSGLDYNEQFF. The chain has TRBV15 and TRBJ2-1; D unclear. The germline V gene encodes CDR1 LNHNV and CDR2 YYDKDF (reference sequence). The V end lost 5 bases, the J end lost 3 bases, and 8 bases lay between the germline ends. The CDR3 is 13 amino acids.

The CDR3 DNA follows: TGTGCCAGCAGCCATGGGGAGGAGGGAACGCAGCAGTACTTC. Amino acids: CASSHGEEGTQQYF. This chain joins TRBV7-9 and TRBJ2-7; tentatively, D is TRBD2 (6 bases). Trimming pared 5 bases from V and 8 bases from J, leaving 19 bases between. CDR1 SEHNR and CDR2 FQNEAQ come from the germline V gene (reference sequence). This CDR3 is built from 14 residues.